These 32 T cell receptor beta chains came from one sample sequenced in a study of T cell responses to AZD1222 COVID-19 vaccine. Clones were read by immunoSEQ multiplex PCR, and TCRdb kept only the in-frame ones, dropping some. Of some 140,000 clones listed, about 88% are singletons. Sequenced here: peripheral blood, sampled on day 0 of AZD1222 vaccination. These receptors were taken from an adult in good health.

This clone was counted a single time. This rearrangement joins TRBV24-1 to TRBJ2-1; maybe TRBD2 (6 bases). Trimming cost V 4 bases and J 9 bases, with 6 bases left between them. The germline V gene encodes CDR1 KGHDR and CDR2 SFDVKD. The CDR3 extends over 11 amino acids. Here the CDR3 reads CATSEGGEQFF. CDR3 bases: TGTGCCACCAGTGAGGGGGGTGAGCAGTTCTTC.

This chain connects TRBV7-8 to TRBJ1-1; perhaps TRBD1 as D (6 bases). The CDR3 runs 14 residues. Trimming removed 3 bases at V and 5 bases at J, with 13 bases between. Germline CDR1 and CDR2: SGHVS and FQNEAQ. The CDR3 sequence: CASSFSGARTEAFF. CDR3 DNA sequence: TGTGCCAGCAGCTTCTCGGGGGCTCGAACTGAAGCTTTCTTT. The whole variable domain, filled in from reference TRBV7-8 and TRBJ1-1, reads GAGVSQSPRYKVAKRGQDVALRCDPISGHVSLFWYQQALGQGPEFLTYFQNEAQLDKSGLPSDRFFAERPEGSVSTLKIQRTQQEDSAVYLCASSFSGARTEAFFGQGTRLTVV.

Only one count was recorded for this clone. The V gene is TRBV18, the J gene TRBJ2-1; a possible D gene is TRBD2 (5 bases). Germline V gene sequence: CDR1 KGHSH, CDR2 LQKENI. The CDR3 is 12 residues long. Trimming removed 4 bases at V and 8 bases at J, with 9 bases between. The CDR3 DNA is TGTGCCAGCTCACTTTTCGGGGATGAGCAGTTCTTC. Its translation: CASSLFGDEQFF.

This clone has a single count. The rearrangement uses TRBV6-5 and TRBJ1-3; D is possibly TRBD1 (5 bases). Trimming removed 6 bases from V and 2 bases from J, with 14 bases in between. The CDR3 has 15 residues. CDR1 and CDR2 (germline): MNHEY, SVGAGI. The CDR3 spells CASSSTPGAGNTIYF. CDR3 sequence (DNA): TGTGCCAGCAGCTCTACACCGGGGGCTGGAAACACCATATATTTT.

The chain couples TRBV6-2 or TRBV6-3 to TRBJ2-7, with 8 nucleotides matching TRBD2. This CDR3 is built from 14 residues. V gave up 5 bases and J gave up 2 bases; unmatched junction bases: 5. Germline V gives CDR1 MNHEY, CDR2 SVGEGT. This chain's CDR3 is CASSGAGVAYEQYF. In nucleotides, the CDR3 is TGTGCCAGCAGTGGAGCGGGGGTGGCCTACGAGCAGTACTTC.

The chain recombines TRBV7-2 with TRBJ1-2, with 7 bases matching TRBD1. V lost 5 bases, J lost 4 bases, and 1 base stayed unmatched. Looked up from germline, CDR1 is SGHTA and CDR2 is FQGNSA. The CDR3 is made up of 12 amino acids. CDR3 sequence (DNA): TGTGCCAGCAGCCGGGACAGCTATGGCTACACCTTC. It codes for CASSRDSYGYTF.

The genes are TRBV10-3 and TRBJ1-1; no reliable D call. From germline, CDR1 is ENHRY and CDR2 SYGVKD. Trimming removed 10 bases from V and 1 base from J, with 13 bases in between. CDR3 length equals 13 residues. CDR3 sequence reads: CATTPQPNTEAFF. The CDR3 nucleotides are TGTGCCACCACCCCCCAGCCGAACACTGAAGCTTTCTTT.

A few counts support this clone. The V and J genes are TRBV6-2 or TRBV6-3 and TRBJ1-2; no firm D call. The CDR3 runs to 17 residues. Trimming stripped 0 bases from V and 4 bases from J, with 18 bases between. Germline V gene lookup returns CDR1 MNHEY and CDR2 SVGEGT. CDR3 DNA: TGTGCCAGCAGTTACTCCCAAGGCGGCCCGTCGCGCTATGGCTACACCTTC. This encodes CASSYSQGGPSRYGYTF.

The rearrangement joins TRBV7-9 to TRBJ1-6; D unresolved. Germline CDR1 reads SEHNR; CDR2 reads FQNEAQ (reference sequence). Trimming cost V 4 bases and J 4 bases, with 14 bases left between them. CDR3 length: 16 amino acids. The CDR3 spells CASSYLGVGYNSPLHF. The CDR3 nucleotides are TGTGCCAGCAGCTACCTCGGGGTGGGATATAATTCACCCCTCCACTTT.

This clone was seen a single time. The CDR3 loop reads CASSYIPGQAAYEQYF. The CDR3 region has the DNA TGTGCCAGCAGCTACATTCCGGGACAGGCTGCCTACGAGCAGTACTTC. V gene TRBV5-5 combines with J gene TRBJ2-7; TRBD1 matches 8 bases. The CDR3 runs to 16 residues. Germline V gene data show CDR1 as SGHKS and CDR2 as YYEKEE (reference sequence). Trimming removed 3 bases from V and 2 bases from J; junction bases left unmatched: 10. Using reference TRBV5-5 and TRBJ2-7 for the parts outside the CDR3, the full variable domain is DAGVTQSPTHLIKTRGQQVTLRCSPISGHKSVSWYQQVLGQGPQFIFQYYEKEERGRGNFPDRFSARQFPNYSSELNVNALLLGDSALYLCASSYIPGQAAYEQYFGPGTRLTVT.

The chain carries TRBV2 and TRBJ1-1; D ambiguous. The CDR3 is 13 residues long. The V end was cut by 6 bases, the J end by 10 bases, with 18 bases between. CDR1 is SNHLY, CDR2 FYNNEI, per germline. CDR3 coding DNA: TGTGCCAGCAGGGCAGGCTTACAAGAGGGAGCTTTCTTT. Encoded protein: CASRAGLQEGAFF.

CDR3 nucleotide sequence: TGTGCCAGCAAGGACAGGCCAACTAATGAAAAACTGTTTTTT. The encoded protein is CASKDRPTNEKLFF. The gene calls are TRBV6-5 and TRBJ1-4, with 7 positions matching TRBD1. This CDR3 has 14 residues. The V segment lost 7 bases and the J segment 0 bases; nucleotides outside the gene matches: 2. Germline V gives CDR1 MNHEY, CDR2 SVGAGI.

As for this clone: Other DNA sequences in this sample translate to the same CDR3. The chain has TRBV7-2 and TRBJ1-1, with D unclear. The V gene's germline CDR1 is SGHTA and CDR2 FQGNSA. The germline V and J ends were trimmed by 2 bases and 1 base, with 5 bases remaining between them. The CDR3 extends over 13 amino acids. The CDR3 sequence: CASSLSGNTEAFF. As DNA, the CDR3 is TGTGCCAGCAGCTTATCAGGGAACACTGAAGCTTTCTTT.

V and J are TRBV12-5 and TRBJ1-1, with a weak D call TRBD1 (5 bases). Germline CDR1 reads LGHNT; CDR2 reads FRNRAP. The CDR3 has 15 residues. V was pared by 1 base and J by 4 bases, with 13 bases between. The CDR3 region has the DNA TGTGCTAGTGGTTTGGGTTCAGGGAGGGGCACTGAAGCTTTCTTT. It codes for CASGLGSGRGTEAFF. Looking up the rest from reference TRBV12-5 and TRBJ1-1 gives the full variable domain: DARVTQTPRHKVTEMGQEVTMRCQPILGHNTVFWYRQTMMQGLELLAYFRNRAPLDDSGMPKDRFSAEMPDATLATLKIQPSEPRDSAVYFCASGLGSGRGTEAFFGQGTRLTVV.

V is TRBV29-1 and J is TRBJ1-2; D may be TRBD1 (6 bases). V was clipped by 4 bases and J by 4 bases, with 10 bases between them. Germline-derived CDR1 and CDR2 are SQVTM and ANQGSEA. This CDR3 comprises 12 residues. The CDR3 coding sequence is TGCAGCGTTGCACAGGGTGGCTATGGCTACACCTTC. Its protein is CSVAQGGYGYTF.

The rearrangement links TRBV28 to TRBJ1-6, with D possibly being TRBD1 (5 bases). The CDR3 loop spans 12 amino acids. V lost 7 bases and J lost 10, with 11 bases in between. Germline V CDR1 and CDR2: MDHEN, SYDVKM. For the CDR3, the DNA is TGTGCCAGCACCCTGGGGCGGTCACCCCTCCACTTT. As protein: CASTLGRSPLHF.

This chain connects TRBV27 to TRBJ2-1, with D uncertain. CDR1 is MNHEY, CDR2 SMNVEV, per germline (reference sequence). The CDR3 is 11 amino acids. V was cut by 5 bases and J by 3 bases, with 2 bases left in between. The DNA for the CDR3 is TGTGCCAGCAGTGGCTACAATGAGCAGTTCTTC. Encoded protein: CASSGYNEQFF.

The chain carries TRBV15 and TRBJ1-2; perhaps TRBD1 as D (6 bases). The germline V gene has CDR1 LNHNV and CDR2 YYDKDF (reference sequence). This CDR3 is 13 amino acids long. Trimming cost V 4 bases and J 4 bases, with 10 bases left between them. The DNA of the CDR3 is TGTGCCACCAGCATCGGAGGGGGCTATGGCTACACCTTC. Its protein is CATSIGGGYGYTF.

V gene TRBV5-4 combines with J gene TRBJ2-5, with 8 bases that match TRBD2. The junction had 20 bases not matched to a gene; V was cut back by 4 bases and J by 9 bases. CDR1 and CDR2 from the germline V gene are SGHNT and YYREEE (reference sequence). CDR3 length equals 17 residues. CDR3 bases: TGTGCCAGCAGCCCCGGGGGGAGCGGGGGAGCCGCTGGGGCCCAGTACTTC. Translating gives CASSPGGSGGAAGAQYF. Full variable domain (rest looked up from reference TRBV5-4 and TRBJ2-5): ETGVTQSPTHLIKTRGQQVTLRCSSQSGHNTVSWYQQALGQGPQFIFQYYREEENGRGNFPPRFSGLQFPNYSSELNVNALELDDSALYLCASSPGGSGGAAGAQYFGPGTRLLVL.

J is TRBJ2-7 and V is TRBV4-3; D perhaps matches TRBD2 (5 bases). The CDR3 extends over 15 amino acids. CDR1 and CDR2 from the germline V gene are LGHNA and YSLEER. Trimming left V 0 bases short and J 2 bases short, with 11 bases between. The CDR3 sequence is CASSQEMGETYEQYF. The CDR3 DNA sequence: TGCGCCAGCAGCCAAGAGATGGGAGAAACCTACGAGCAGTACTTC.

The chain employs TRBV19 and TRBJ1-2, with 7 bases that match TRBD1. Trimming removed 9 bases from V and 4 bases from J; junction bases left unmatched: 11. This CDR3 is 14 amino acids long. From germline, CDR1 is LNHDA and CDR2 SQIVND (reference sequence). The CDR3 DNA sequence: TGTGCCAGCCTAGGGGGCAGAAGTTCCTATGGCTACACCTTC. Its protein product is CASLGGRSSYGYTF.

The chain links TRBV28 to TRBJ1-5; unclear D gene. The CDR3 spans 14 residues. Per germline, CDR1 MDHEN and CDR2 SYDVKM. With 4 bases removed from V and 7 bases from J, the gap between germline ends came to 14 bases. Written as DNA, the CDR3 is TGTGCCAGCAGTTCCGGCGACAAACTCCAGCCCCAGCATTTT. Its protein is CASSSGDKLQPQHF.

V gene TRBV7-8 combines with J gene TRBJ2-3; no clear D. V lost 5 bases and J 5 bases, leaving 11 bases between the germline ends. This CDR3 comprises 13 residues. From germline, CDR1 is SGHVS and CDR2 FQNEAQ. The CDR3 DNA follows: TGTGCCAGCAGCCCCTTACTGGTAGATACGCAGTATTTT. This sequence encodes CASSPLLVDTQYF.

V is TRBV4-3 and J is TRBJ2-1; D uncertain. Germline CDR1 and CDR2: LGHNA and YSLEER. V gave up 0 bases and J gave up 1 base, with 13 bases separating them. The CDR3 extends over 17 amino acids. CDR3 DNA sequence: TGCGCCAGCAGCCAAGATATAACGGTGGGATCCTACAATGAGCAGTTCTTC. It translates to CASSQDITVGSYNEQFF.

The rearrangement joins TRBV27 to TRBJ1-6; maybe TRBD1 (5 bases). Trimming took 3 bases from V and 6 from J, leaving 9 bases between them. This CDR3 has 14 residues. CDR1 MNHEY and CDR2 SMNVEV come from the germline V gene (reference sequence). The CDR3, as DNA: TGTGCCAGCAGTTTGCGGCAGGGTAATTCACCCCTCCACTTT. This encodes CASSLRQGNSPLHF.

V is TRBV5-4 and J is TRBJ1-6, with a weak D call TRBD1 (6 bases). V lost 6 bases and J lost 6, with 13 bases in between. Germline V gene data show CDR1 as SGHNT and CDR2 as YYREEE (reference sequence). The CDR3 is 14 amino acids. In DNA, the CDR3 is TGTGCCAGCAAACTACAGGGTCGTAATTCACCCCTCCACTTT. This translates into CASKLQGRNSPLHF.

This clone was counted once. The V call is TRBV15, the J call TRBJ2-1, with TRBD2 matching over 8 bases. Germline CDR1 is LNHNV and CDR2 is YYDKDF (reference sequence). The CDR3 loop spans 16 amino acids. V was pared by 1 base and J by 4 bases, with 6 bases of the junction left unmatched. The CDR3 DNA follows: TGTGCCACCAGCAGAGGGGGGTCTAGCGGGTACAATGAGCAGTTCTTC. Protein sequence: CATSRGGSSGYNEQFF.

The chain combines TRBV29-1 with TRBJ2-7, with D maybe TRBD2 (7 bases). The germline V gene encodes CDR1 SQVTM and CDR2 ANQGSEA. The CDR3 runs to 16 residues. Trimming removed 2 bases from V and 2 bases from J, with 19 bases in between. CDR3 sequence (DNA): TGCAGCGTTGAACCTCCCCCGGGGGGCGACCCCTACGAGCAGTACTTC. Protein product: CSVEPPPGGDPYEQYF.

This clone was counted between two and nine times. The rearrangement links TRBV12-3 or TRBV12-4 to TRBJ1-2; a possible D gene is TRBD1 (5 bases). Trimming stripped 7 bases from V and 0 bases from J, with 9 bases between. This CDR3 has 13 residues. CDR3 sequence: CASTGTANYGYTF. The CDR3 bases are TGTGCCAGCACCGGGACGGCTAACTATGGCTACACCTTC.

The chain recombines TRBV3-1 (or the pseudogene TRBV3-2) with TRBJ1-6; D is uncertain. Germline-derived CDR1 and CDR2 are LGHDT and YNNKEL (reference sequence). V shed 4 bases and J shed 0 bases, with 7 bases lying between them. There are 15 residues in the CDR3. CDR3 coding DNA: TGTGCCAGCAGCCGTGCGAGCTCCTATAATTCACCCCTCCACTTT. Translated: CASSRASSYNSPLHF.

The chain joins TRBV7-2 to TRBJ1-5; maybe TRBD1 (6 bases). Per the germline V gene, CDR1 is SGHTA and CDR2 is FQGNSA. This CDR3 comprises 15 residues. Trimming removed 3 bases at V and 0 bases at J, with 9 bases between. The CDR3 DNA is TGTGCCAGCAGCTTGGACAGAATTAGCAATCAGCCCCAGCATTTT. This codes for CASSLDRISNQPQHF. Variable domain in full (rest from reference TRBV7-2 and TRBJ1-5): GAGVSQSPSNKVTEKGKDVELRCDPISGHTALYWYRQSLGQGLEFLIYFQGNSAPDKSGLPSDRFSAERTGGSVSTLTIQRTQQEDSAVYLCASSLDRISNQPQHFGDGTRLSIL.

The gene calls are TRBV7-9 and TRBJ2-3, with D possibly matching TRBD2 (7 bases). This CDR3 has 14 amino acids. Between the trimmed V and J ends, which lost 3 bases and 7 bases, there was a span of 14 bases. Germline CDR1 reads SEHNR; CDR2 reads FQNEAQ (reference sequence). CDR3: CASSFSGGGHTQYF. The CDR3 nucleotides are TGTGCCAGCAGCTTCTCGGGGGGCGGCCATACGCAGTATTTT.